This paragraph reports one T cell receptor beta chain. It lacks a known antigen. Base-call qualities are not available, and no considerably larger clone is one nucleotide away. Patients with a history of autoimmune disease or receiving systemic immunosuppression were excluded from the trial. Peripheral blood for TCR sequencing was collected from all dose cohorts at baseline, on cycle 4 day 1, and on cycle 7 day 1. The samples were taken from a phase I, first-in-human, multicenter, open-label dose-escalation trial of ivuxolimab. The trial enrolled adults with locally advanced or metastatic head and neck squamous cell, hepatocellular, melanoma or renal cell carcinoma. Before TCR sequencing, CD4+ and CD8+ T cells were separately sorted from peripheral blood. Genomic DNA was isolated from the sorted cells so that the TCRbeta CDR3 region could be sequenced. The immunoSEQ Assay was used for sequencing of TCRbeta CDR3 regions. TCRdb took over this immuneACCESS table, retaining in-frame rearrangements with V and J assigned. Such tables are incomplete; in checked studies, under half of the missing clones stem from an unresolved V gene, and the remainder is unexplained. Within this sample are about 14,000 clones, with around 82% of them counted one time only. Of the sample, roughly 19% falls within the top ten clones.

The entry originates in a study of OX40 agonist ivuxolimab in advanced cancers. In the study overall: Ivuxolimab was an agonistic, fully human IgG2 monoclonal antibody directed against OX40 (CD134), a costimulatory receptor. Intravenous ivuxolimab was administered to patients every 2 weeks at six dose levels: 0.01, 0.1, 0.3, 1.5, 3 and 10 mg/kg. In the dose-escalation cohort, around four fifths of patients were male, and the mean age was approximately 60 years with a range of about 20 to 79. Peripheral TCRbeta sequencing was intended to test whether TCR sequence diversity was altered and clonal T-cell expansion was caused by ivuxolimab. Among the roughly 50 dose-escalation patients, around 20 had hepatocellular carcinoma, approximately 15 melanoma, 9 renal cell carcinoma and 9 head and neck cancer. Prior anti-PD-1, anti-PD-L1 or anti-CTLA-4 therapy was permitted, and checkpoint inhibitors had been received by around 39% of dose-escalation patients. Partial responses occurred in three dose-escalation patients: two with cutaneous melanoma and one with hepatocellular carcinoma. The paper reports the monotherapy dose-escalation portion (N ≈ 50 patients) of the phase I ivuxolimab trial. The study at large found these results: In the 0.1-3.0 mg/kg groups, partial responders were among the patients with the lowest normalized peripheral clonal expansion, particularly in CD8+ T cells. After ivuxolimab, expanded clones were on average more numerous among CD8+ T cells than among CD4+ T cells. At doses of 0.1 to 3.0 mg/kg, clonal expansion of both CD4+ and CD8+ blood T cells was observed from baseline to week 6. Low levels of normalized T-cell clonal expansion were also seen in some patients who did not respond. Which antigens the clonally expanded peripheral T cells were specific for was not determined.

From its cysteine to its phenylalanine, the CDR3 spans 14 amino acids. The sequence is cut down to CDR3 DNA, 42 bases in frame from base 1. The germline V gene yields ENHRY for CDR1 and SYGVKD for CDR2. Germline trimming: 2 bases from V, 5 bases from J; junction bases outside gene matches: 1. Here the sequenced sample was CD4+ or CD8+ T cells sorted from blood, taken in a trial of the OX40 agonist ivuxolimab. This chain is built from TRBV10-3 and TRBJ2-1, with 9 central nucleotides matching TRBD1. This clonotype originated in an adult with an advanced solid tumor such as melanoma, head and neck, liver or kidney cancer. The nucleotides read TGTGCCATCAGTGAGGGGGACAGGGACAATGAGCAGTTCTTC. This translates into CAISEGDRDNEQFF.